This is a list of T cell receptor beta chains from one sample in a study of cytomegalovirus exposure and HLA in healthy donors. Assay: immunoSEQ multiplex PCR; the TCRdb copy retains only in-frame clones and omits some. This table has about 240,000 clones, about 90% appearing once. Sequenced: PBMCs. All receptors come from a woman aged 30 to 39 in good health and CMV-seropositive. The CDR3 runs from the conserved cysteine through the conserved F or W. Fields, in order: D gene, clone size, V gene, J gene, CDR3 length, CDR3 DNA, CDR3 protein. D genes are given only for firm matches. Size is stated for part of the rows, as once, few or many counts, or as a class when the clone is expanded.

d_gene: NA; abundance: NA; v_gene: TRBV5-6; j_gene: TRBJ1-1; len: 14; CDR3nt: TGTGCCAGCAGCCTGATACAGTCGAACACTGAAGCTTTCTTT; CDR3aa: CASSLIQSNTEAFF
d_gene: NA; abundance: few; v_gene: TRBV7-2; j_gene: TRBJ1-1; len: 12; CDR3nt: TGTGCCAGCAGCTTAGCGGGGGGAGAAGCTTTCTTT; CDR3aa: CASSLAGGEAFF
d_gene: NA; abundance: NA; v_gene: TRBV15; j_gene: TRBJ2-7; len: 14; CDR3nt: TGTGCCACCAGCAGAGATCGACTCTTGTACGAGCAGTACTTC; CDR3aa: CATSRDRLLYEQYF
d_gene: NA; abundance: NA; v_gene: TRBV18; j_gene: TRBJ2-3; len: 15; CDR3nt: TGTGCCAGCTCACGGGCCGGGTGGGACTTTGATACGCAGTATTTT; CDR3aa: CASSRAGWDFDTQYF
d_gene: NA; abundance: NA; v_gene: TRBV13; j_gene: TRBJ2-7; len: 16; CDR3nt: TGTGCCAGCAGCTCTGGAGGGGACAGCGATTCCTACGAGCAGTACTTC; CDR3aa: CASSSGGDSDSYEQYF
d_gene: TRBD1; abundance: NA; v_gene: TRBV6-4; j_gene: TRBJ1-3; len: 14; CDR3nt: TGTGCCAGAGGGACAGGCATCTCTGGAAACACCATATATTTT; CDR3aa: CARGTGISGNTIYF
d_gene: TRBD1; abundance: NA; v_gene: TRBV4-2; j_gene: TRBJ1-1; len: 14; CDR3nt: TGTGCCAGCAGTCAGACAGGGGGGGACACTGAAGCTTTCTTT; CDR3aa: CASSQTGGDTEAFF
d_gene: TRBD1; abundance: once; v_gene: TRBV6-5; j_gene: TRBJ2-7; len: 14; CDR3nt: TGTGCCACCAAAACCGGGACAGGGTCCCACGAGCAGTACTTC; CDR3aa: CATKTGTGSHEQYF
d_gene: NA; abundance: NA; v_gene: TRBV27; j_gene: TRBJ1-1; len: 13; CDR3nt: TGTGCCAGCAGTTCGGGTCTTGATTTAAAGGCTTTCTTT; CDR3aa: CASSSGLDLKAFF
d_gene: TRBD2; abundance: NA; v_gene: TRBV5-1; j_gene: TRBJ2-1; len: 16; CDR3nt: TGCGCCAGCAGCGCCGGGGGACTAGCGGTTTACAATGAGCAGTTCTTC; CDR3aa: CASSAGGLAVYNEQFF
d_gene: TRBD2; abundance: few; v_gene: TRBV4-1; j_gene: TRBJ2-7; len: 14; CDR3nt: TGCGCCAGCAGCCTCGTCGGCGGGGGTGACGAGCAGTACTTC; CDR3aa: CASSLVGGGDEQYF
d_gene: NA; abundance: NA; v_gene: TRBV21-1; j_gene: TRBJ2-7; len: 19; CDR3nt: TGTGCCAGCAGCAGGGGTGTCAGGGGGACCCCGAGGGAATACTACGAGCAGTACTTC; CDR3aa: CASSRGVRGTPREYYEQYF
d_gene: NA; abundance: NA; v_gene: TRBV11-1; j_gene: TRBJ2-1; len: 15; CDR3nt: TGTGCCAGCAGCTTAGCCCGGACAGCCTACAATGAGCAGTTCTTC; CDR3aa: CASSLARTAYNEQFF
d_gene: TRBD2; abundance: NA; v_gene: TRBV4-1; j_gene: TRBJ2-3; len: 16; CDR3nt: TGCGCCAGCAGCCGAGGACTAGCGGGGAGCACAGATACGCAGTATTTT; CDR3aa: CASSRGLAGSTDTQYF
d_gene: NA; abundance: few; v_gene: TRBV28; j_gene: TRBJ2-7; len: 15; CDR3nt: TGTGCCAGCAGGCCAACCCCGGGCACGGGATACGAGCAGTACTTC; CDR3aa: CASRPTPGTGYEQYF
d_gene: NA; abundance: NA; v_gene: TRBV14; j_gene: TRBJ2-1; len: 13; CDR3nt: TGTGCCAGCAGCCGCGGCTACTACAATGAGCAGTTCTTC; CDR3aa: CASSRGYYNEQFF
d_gene: TRBD2; abundance: NA; v_gene: TRBV4-2; j_gene: TRBJ2-1; len: 16; CDR3nt: TGTGCCAGCAGCCAAGGAACTAGCGGGAGTTTGGATGAGCAGTTCTTC; CDR3aa: CASSQGTSGSLDEQFF
d_gene: TRBD1; abundance: once; v_gene: TRBV6-1; j_gene: TRBJ1-2; len: 15; CDR3nt: TGTGCCAGCAGTGAGCCGGGACAGGGAAACTATGGCTACACCTTC; CDR3aa: CASSEPGQGNYGYTF
d_gene: TRBD2; abundance: NA; v_gene: TRBV28; j_gene: TRBJ2-1; len: 16; CDR3nt: TGTGCCAGCACCTCCCGTGGGCTAGCGGGGGCCAATGAGCAGTTCTTC; CDR3aa: CASTSRGLAGANEQFF
d_gene: TRBD1; abundance: NA; v_gene: TRBV27; j_gene: TRBJ2-7; len: 13; CDR3nt: TGTGCCAGCAAGAAACAGGGGGCGTACGAGCAGTACTTC; CDR3aa: CASKKQGAYEQYF
d_gene: TRBD1; abundance: NA; v_gene: TRBV19; j_gene: TRBJ2-7; len: 15; CDR3nt: TGTGCCAGTAGTCGCACGGGGACAGCGACCTACGAGCAGTACTTC; CDR3aa: CASSRTGTATYEQYF
d_gene: NA; abundance: NA; v_gene: TRBV7-2; j_gene: TRBJ2-7; len: 14; CDR3nt: TGTGCCAGCAGCTTTACAGGGCTCGGCTACGAGCAGTACTTC; CDR3aa: CASSFTGLGYEQYF
d_gene: NA; abundance: NA; v_gene: TRBV5-1; j_gene: TRBJ1-1; len: 14; CDR3nt: TGCGCCAGCAGCCTTAAGACAGGGAACACTGAAGCTTTCTTT; CDR3aa: CASSLKTGNTEAFF
d_gene: TRBD2; abundance: NA; v_gene: TRBV28; j_gene: TRBJ2-7; len: 17; CDR3nt: TGTGCCAGCAGTCGGCCAACTAGCGGGAGGTTCTCCTACGAGCAGTACTTC; CDR3aa: CASSRPTSGRFSYEQYF
d_gene: TRBD1; abundance: NA; v_gene: TRBV4-1; j_gene: TRBJ1-2; len: 16; CDR3nt: TGCGCCAGCAGCCAAGATGGGACAGTCTTCAACTATGGCTACACCTTC; CDR3aa: CASSQDGTVFNYGYTF
d_gene: NA; abundance: once; v_gene: TRBV11-3; j_gene: TRBJ2-2; len: 14; CDR3nt: TGTGCCAGCAGCGCCAGGGGGAACACCGGGGAGCTGTTTTTT; CDR3aa: CASSARGNTGELFF
d_gene: NA; abundance: NA; v_gene: TRBV30; j_gene: TRBJ1-4; len: 12; CDR3nt: TGTGCCTGGAAGCGGGGGAATGAAAAACTGTTTTTT; CDR3aa: CAWKRGNEKLFF
d_gene: NA; abundance: NA; v_gene: TRBV5-1; j_gene: TRBJ2-5; len: 16; CDR3nt: TGCGCCAGCAGCTTGGCCTACGGACAGCTTCAAGAGACCCAGTACTTC; CDR3aa: CASSLAYGQLQETQYF
d_gene: NA; abundance: NA; v_gene: TRBV29-1; j_gene: TRBJ2-7; len: 13; CDR3nt: TGCAGCGTCAGGACATCTAGCTCCTACGAGCAGTACTTC; CDR3aa: CSVRTSSSYEQYF
d_gene: TRBD2; abundance: few; v_gene: TRBV28; j_gene: TRBJ2-7; len: 15; CDR3nt: TGTGCCAGCAGTTCAAATACGGGACTAACCTACGAGCAGTACTTC; CDR3aa: CASSSNTGLTYEQYF
d_gene: TRBD2; abundance: NA; v_gene: TRBV12-5; j_gene: TRBJ2-1; len: 19; CDR3nt: TGTGCTAGTGGTTACCGCCCTCTAAGCGGGAGGGAGCTATACAATGAGCAGTTCTTC; CDR3aa: CASGYRPLSGRELYNEQFF
d_gene: TRBD1; abundance: once; v_gene: TRBV15; j_gene: TRBJ2-7; len: 13; CDR3nt: TGTGCCACCAGCAGGGCTTCAGGGGGCGAGCAGTACTTC; CDR3aa: CATSRASGGEQYF
d_gene: TRBD1; abundance: once; v_gene: TRBV28; j_gene: TRBJ1-1; len: 15; CDR3nt: TGTGCCAGCAGTTCCACAGGGGGTAGGATCGCTGAAGCTTTCTTT; CDR3aa: CASSSTGGRIAEAFF
d_gene: TRBD2; abundance: NA; v_gene: TRBV6-5; j_gene: TRBJ2-1; len: 15; CDR3nt: TGTGCCAGCAGTCCCGGGAGGGGACCCTACAATGAGCAGTTCTTC; CDR3aa: CASSPGRGPYNEQFF
d_gene: NA; abundance: NA; v_gene: TRBV29-1; j_gene: TRBJ1-5; len: 14; CDR3nt: TGCAGCGTTTTATCGGGGATGAGCAATCAGCCCCAGCATTTT; CDR3aa: CSVLSGMSNQPQHF
d_gene: NA; abundance: NA; v_gene: TRBV5-1; j_gene: TRBJ1-1; len: 13; CDR3nt: TGCGCCAGCAGCTTCCAGGTTTCGACTGAAGCTTTCTTT; CDR3aa: CASSFQVSTEAFF
d_gene: NA; abundance: NA; v_gene: TRBV15; j_gene: TRBJ2-1; len: 14; CDR3nt: TGTGCCACCAGCAGACTACTTCAGGAATATGAGCAGTTCTTC; CDR3aa: CATSRLLQEYEQFF
d_gene: NA; abundance: NA; v_gene: TRBV29-1; j_gene: TRBJ1-1; len: 13; CDR3nt: TGCAGCGTTGTCGCAGGGGCGAACACTGAAGCTTTCTTT; CDR3aa: CSVVAGANTEAFF
d_gene: NA; abundance: NA; v_gene: TRBV30; j_gene: TRBJ1-5; len: 13; CDR3nt: TGTGCCTGGAGTACAGGGAACAATCAGCCCCAGCATTTT; CDR3aa: CAWSTGNNQPQHF
d_gene: NA; abundance: NA; v_gene: TRBV5-1; j_gene: TRBJ1-1; len: 15; CDR3nt: TGCGCCAGCATTCTAATTAGCCTCATGAACACTGAAGCTTTCTTT; CDR3aa: CASILISLMNTEAFF
d_gene: NA; abundance: NA; v_gene: TRBV27; j_gene: TRBJ1-5; len: 16; CDR3nt: TGTGCCAGCAGTTTATCCTTCGGGATGAGCAATCAGCCCCAGCATTTT; CDR3aa: CASSLSFGMSNQPQHF
d_gene: TRBD1; abundance: NA; v_gene: TRBV6-5; j_gene: TRBJ1-2; len: 14; CDR3nt: TGTGCCAGCAGCATATTAACAGGGGGCTATGGCTACACCTTC; CDR3aa: CASSILTGGYGYTF
d_gene: TRBD2; abundance: NA; v_gene: TRBV29-1; j_gene: TRBJ2-1; len: 16; CDR3nt: TGCAGCGTGGACAATAAACTAGCGGGGAGGTACAATGAGCAGTTCTTC; CDR3aa: CSVDNKLAGRYNEQFF
d_gene: NA; abundance: NA; v_gene: TRBV19; j_gene: TRBJ1-1; len: 11; CDR3nt: TGTGCCAGTTCTCGGTTGACTGAAGCTTTCTTT; CDR3aa: CASSRLTEAFF
d_gene: NA; abundance: NA; v_gene: TRBV7-9; j_gene: TRBJ2-3; len: 16; CDR3nt: TGTGCCAGCAGCCTGAAGGGGCCAGCGCCCACAGATACGCAGTATTTT; CDR3aa: CASSLKGPAPTDTQYF